The 4 T cell receptor beta chains given below trace back to one sample, sequenced in a study of shared clonotypes between healthy human individuals. This table comes from immunoSEQ multiplex PCR, and its TCRdb copy is limited to in-frame clones, with some not included. The sample includes 2,500,000 or so clones, around 92% of them seen just once. Material: naive CD4+ T cells from PBMCs. Documented subset: CD45RA+ positively selected. The receptors derive from a man aged 18-30 years in good health. Some clones in this sample may be carry-over from other donors' samples.

The chain has TRBV5-1 and TRBJ2-1, with a weak D call TRBD1 (5 bases). Germline CDR1 SGHRS, CDR2 YFSETQ. CDR3 length: 13 amino acids. The ends were cut back, 2 bases at V and 4 bases at J, with 7 bases in the middle. The CDR3 DNA reads TGCGCCAGCAGCTTCCGACAGTACAATGAGCAGTTCTTC. Residues: CASSFRQYNEQFF.

The chain uses TRBV11-1 and TRBJ2-7; 7 nucleotides agree with TRBD1. Germline V lookup: CDR1 SGHAT, CDR2 FQDESV (reference sequence). Germline trimming cut 1 base from V and 2 bases from J; bases unmatched to any gene: 5. This CDR3 comprises 15 residues. CDR3 residues: CASSLDRGHPYEQYF. The DNA of the CDR3 is TGTGCCAGCAGCTTAGACAGGGGTCATCCCTACGAGCAGTACTTC. The variable domain in full, with the rest retrieved from reference TRBV11-1 and TRBJ2-7, is EAEVAQSPRYKITEKSQAVAFWCDPISGHATLYWYRQILGQGPELLVQFQDESVVDDSQLPKDRFSAERLKGVDSTLKIQPAELGDSAMYLCASSLDRGHPYEQYFGPGTRLTVT.

The chain employs TRBV28 and TRBJ1-5; D possibly corresponds to TRBD1 (5 bases). Germline values: CDR1 MDHEN, CDR2 SYDVKM. Trimming took off 6 bases at V and 7 bases at J, with 19 bases between the two ends. The CDR3 has 15 residues. CDR3 bases: TGTGCCAGCAGCATGGGGGTAATTGAATCGCAGCCCCAGCATTTT. Translation gives CASSMGVIESQPQHF.

CDR3 loop: CASSPFPGGGETQYF. The CDR3 DNA sequence: TGCGCCAGCAGCCCTTTCCCGGGGGGCGGGGAGACCCAGTACTTC. The chain uses TRBV5-1 and TRBJ2-5, with D possibly matching TRBD2 (7 bases). Germline values: CDR1 SGHRS, CDR2 YFSETQ. V lost 4 bases, J lost 5 bases, and 18 bases lay in between. The length of the CDR3 is 15 residues.